This TCR beta chain was documented in a study of radiotherapy plus CTLA-4 blockade in lung cancer. About the research overall: Overall, around 20% of patients showed an objective response, while 25% to 40% attained disease control. General observations from the study: Among blood TCR repertoires after radiotherapy plus ipilimumab, tumor-derived clones expanded.

Chemo-refractory metastatic non-small-cell lung cancer patients were treated with focal radiation plus CTLA-4 blockade with ipilimumab. This clone was observed at least ten times. The antigen is not known. This table comes from immunoSEQ multiplex PCR, and its TCRdb copy is limited to in-frame clones, with some not included. The sample consists of about 97,000 clones, around 74% of them appearing once. The CDR3 consists of 11 residues. The germline V gene has CDR1 SNHLY and CDR2 FYNNEI. V dropped 7 bases and J dropped 6 bases, with 9 bases sitting between them. The source of this sequence is a human donor with non-small cell lung cancer who had a partial response to radiotherapy plus ipilimumab. Some clones in this sample may be carry-over from other donors' samples. This chain links TRBV2 with TRBJ1-1; D is unresolved. The starting material was peripheral blood, obtained from a patient treated with radiotherapy plus ipilimumab. CDR3 region: CASKEVAEAFF. The CDR3 DNA is TGTGCCAGCAAGGAGGTCGCTGAAGCTTTCTTT.